A selection of T cell receptor beta chains follows, all from one sample in a study of beta chain features in type 1 diabetes. Data came from immunoSEQ multiplex PCR; TCRdb stores just in-frame clones and leaves some out. The sample yields about 260,000 clones, around 21% seen once. Sequencing used naive CD4+ T cells from blood. The origin of the receptors is a woman aged 35 to 49 with type 1 diabetes. Both conserved end residues are part of each CDR3. Each record gives: V gene, clone size, D gene, J gene, CDR3 DNA, CDR3 protein. A D gene is named only where the DNA matches it firmly. Where a row states a size, it is once, few, many or the class of an expanded clone; other rows omit it.

TRBV28	.	.	TRBJ1-1	TGTGCCAGCACCCCAGGGGAGCCGGTGAGAAACACTGAAGCTTTCTTT	CASTPGEPVRNTEAFF
TRBV7-2	.	.	TRBJ2-7	TGTGCCAGCAGCAGAGACTGGACCTACGAGCAGTACTTC	CASSRDWTYEQYF
TRBV30	.	.	TRBJ1-5	TGTGCCTGTTCCCAGGGGAGCCTCAATCAGCCCCAGCATTTT	CACSQGSLNQPQHF
TRBV7-9	.	TRBD2	TRBJ2-1	TGTGCCAGCAGCTCCAGCGGGGGGGCCTACAATGAGCAGTTCTTC	CASSSSGGAYNEQFF
TRBV2	.	TRBD1	TRBJ2-5	TGTGCCAGCAAGTCACAGGGGGCGAATGGGGAGACCCAGTACTTC	CASKSQGANGETQYF
TRBV4-3	.	.	TRBJ1-1	TGCGCCAGCAGCCAAGAGTCTAGCAGGTATTTTGAAGCTTTCTTT	CASSQESSRYFEAFF
TRBV9	few	.	TRBJ2-1	TGTGCCAGCAGCGTAGCGATTAGCGGACCGGGGGATGAGCAGTTCTTC	CASSVAISGPGDEQFF
TRBV28	few	.	TRBJ1-6	TGTGCCAGCAGTTTAGAGGTGGATAATTCACCCCTCCACTTT	CASSLEVDNSPLHF
TRBV4-1	.	TRBD1	TRBJ1-1	TGCGCCAGCAGCCACACGACAGGGACGGCAGATTTGAACACTGAAGCTTTCTTT	CASSHTTGTADLNTEAFF
TRBV5-1	.	.	TRBJ1-1	TGCGCCAGCAGCTTGGCAGGGCCTGAAGCTTTCTTT	CASSLAGPEAFF
TRBV7-9	once	TRBD1	TRBJ1-2	TGTGCCAGCAGCTCCCAAGCAGGGGGCTGGTATGGCTACACCTTC	CASSSQAGGWYGYTF
TRBV4-1	few	TRBD1	TRBJ1-1	TGCGCCAGCAGCCAAGATCACTCCGGGACAGGGAACACTGAAGCTTTCTTT	CASSQDHSGTGNTEAFF
TRBV27	.	TRBD1	TRBJ2-5	TGTGCCAGCAGTTCGGGACAGAGCGCAGAGACCCAGTACTTC	CASSSGQSAETQYF
TRBV25-1	.	.	TRBJ2-7	TGTGCCAGCAGTGAACTCAGCGGAGGGCCGACCTCGGAGCAGTACTTC	CASSELSGGPTSEQYF
TRBV18	.	.	TRBJ1-1	TGTGCCAGCTCCACCAGGGACAAGAACACTGAAGCTTTCTTT	CASSTRDKNTEAFF
TRBV7-2	few	.	TRBJ2-5	TGTGCCAGCAGCTTAGCCGGGATGGCGACCCAGTACTTC	CASSLAGMATQYF
TRBV9	few	.	TRBJ2-1	TGTGCCAGCAGCAAAGGCGGAGAGCAGTTCTTC	CASSKGGEQFF
TRBV19	.	.	TRBJ2-4	TGTGCCAGTAGTATTTCTAGCAATGCCAAAAACATTCAGTACTTC	CASSISSNAKNIQYF
TRBV6-5	.	.	TRBJ2-2	TGTGCCAGGAGGAACGGGGAGCTGTTTTTT	CARRNGELFF
TRBV7-3	.	TRBD2	TRBJ2-3	TGTGCCAGCAGCCCACAAAGGTCTAGCGGGGGAGATACGCAGTATTTT	CASSPQRSSGGDTQYF
TRBV9	few	.	TRBJ2-7	TGTGCCAGCAGCCCCGCCGAAGAGAGGAGGTCCTACGAGCAGTACTTC	CASSPAEERRSYEQYF
TRBV9	.	.	TRBJ1-5	TGTGCCAGCAGCGTAGAGGGGTCTCAGCCCCAGCATTTT	CASSVEGSQPQHF
TRBV29-1	.	.	TRBJ2-1	TGCAGCGTTCGGTATCAGACAGATGCCTACAATGAGCAGTTCTTC	CSVRYQTDAYNEQFF
TRBV30	few	TRBD2	TRBJ2-7	TGTGCCTGGAGTCTAGCGGGAGACTTCTCCTACGAGCAGTACTTC	CAWSLAGDFSYEQYF
TRBV9	few	.	TRBJ2-7	TGTGCCAGCAGCGTAACCGGACAATCCTACGAGCAGTACTTC	CASSVTGQSYEQYF
TRBV6-5	few	.	TRBJ1-5	TGTGCCAGCAGTTACAGCGGCGGCAATCAGCCCCAGCATTTT	CASSYSGGNQPQHF
TRBV19	.	.	TRBJ1-5	TGTGCCAGTATCGGGGAGATGGGAGTTAATCAGCCCCAGCATTTT	CASIGEMGVNQPQHF
TRBV29-1	.	.	TRBJ1-1	TGCAGCGTTGATGTCAATCAGAACACTGAAGCTTTCTTT	CSVDVNQNTEAFF
TRBV5-1	.	TRBD1	TRBJ2-3	TGCGCCAGCAGCGACACAGGGGGCAATCGAAAAGATACGCAGTATTTT	CASSDTGGNRKDTQYF